The present T cell receptor (beta chain) was sequenced within a study of blood T cell repertoires in COVID-19. Study overall: Nucleic acid was either cDNA or gDNA, and it came from T cells, B-cell-depleted T cells, or PBMCs.

The CDR3 has 15 amino acids. Germline V gives CDR1 LNHDA, CDR2 SQIVND (reference sequence). Losses at the gene ends were 9 bases for V and 4 bases for J; bases not matched to a gene: 9. Assay: immunoSEQ multiplex PCR; the TCRdb copy retains only in-frame clones and omits some. The sample has just under 300,000 clones; around 87% are singletons. Material: peripheral blood. The chain recombines TRBV19 with TRBJ1-5; 10 bases align to TRBD1. This sequence was found in a man aged 65 to 85 with acute or convalescent COVID-19. The CDR3 nucleotides are TGTGCCAGCTGTACCCGGGACAGGGGAAATCAGCCCCAGCATTTT. Translation gives CASCTRDRGNQPQHF.